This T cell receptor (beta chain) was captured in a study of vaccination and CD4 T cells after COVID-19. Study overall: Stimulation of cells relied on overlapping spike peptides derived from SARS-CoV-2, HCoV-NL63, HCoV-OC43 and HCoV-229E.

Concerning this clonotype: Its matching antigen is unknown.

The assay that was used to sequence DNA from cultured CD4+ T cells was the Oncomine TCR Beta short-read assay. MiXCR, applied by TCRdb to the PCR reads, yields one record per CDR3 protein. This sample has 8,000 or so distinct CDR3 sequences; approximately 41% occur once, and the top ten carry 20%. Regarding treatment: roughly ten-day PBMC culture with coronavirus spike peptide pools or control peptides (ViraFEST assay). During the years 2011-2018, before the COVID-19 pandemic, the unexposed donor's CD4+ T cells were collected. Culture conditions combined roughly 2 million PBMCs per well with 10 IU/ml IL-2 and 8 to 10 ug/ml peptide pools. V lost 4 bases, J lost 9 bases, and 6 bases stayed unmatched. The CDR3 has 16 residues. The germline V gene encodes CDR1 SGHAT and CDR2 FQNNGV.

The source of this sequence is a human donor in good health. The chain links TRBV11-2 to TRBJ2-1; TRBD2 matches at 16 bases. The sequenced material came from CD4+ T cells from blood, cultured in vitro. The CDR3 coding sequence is TGTGCCAGCAGCTCGGGACTAGCGGGAGGGCAGGGTGAGCAGTTCTTC. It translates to CASSSGLAGGQGEQFF.